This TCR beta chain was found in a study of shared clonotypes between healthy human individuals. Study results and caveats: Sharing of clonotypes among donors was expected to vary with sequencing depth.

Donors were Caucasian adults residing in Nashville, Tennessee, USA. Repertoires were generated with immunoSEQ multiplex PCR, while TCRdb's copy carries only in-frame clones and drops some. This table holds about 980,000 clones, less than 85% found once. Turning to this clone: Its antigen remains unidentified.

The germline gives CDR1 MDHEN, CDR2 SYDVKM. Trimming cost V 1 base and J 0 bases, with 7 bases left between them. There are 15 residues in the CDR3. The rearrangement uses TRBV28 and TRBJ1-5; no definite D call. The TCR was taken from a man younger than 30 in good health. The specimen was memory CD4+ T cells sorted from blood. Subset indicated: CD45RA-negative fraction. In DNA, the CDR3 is TGTGCCAGCAGTTTATCAGGCCATAGCAATCAGCCCCAGCATTTT. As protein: CASSLSGHSNQPQHF.